The subject of this entry is one T cell receptor beta chain. The entry originates in a study of blood T cell repertoires in COVID-19. Overall study context: Nucleic acid was either cDNA or gDNA, and it came from T cells, B-cell-depleted T cells, or PBMCs.

This CDR3 has 13 residues. Germline CDR1 is MNHEY and CDR2 is SMNVEV (reference sequence). Trimming cost V 6 bases and J 9 bases; bases outside gene matches: 6. Seattle enrolled patients during active infection and tracked them longitudinally. Sequenced by immunoSEQ multiplex PCR; TCRdb stores in-frame clones only, minus some. The sample gives around 300,000 clones, 70% to 90% of which show up once; around 13% is in the top ten. Input material: peripheral blood. The V call is TRBV27, the J call TRBJ2-7, with 12 bases aligning to TRBD1. This clonotype was obtained from a woman aged 70-85 years with COVID-19, enrolled during active disease. DNA for the CDR3: TGTGCCAGCAGCCCGGGACAGGGGGCTTTGCAGTACTTC. Residues: CASSPGQGALQYF.